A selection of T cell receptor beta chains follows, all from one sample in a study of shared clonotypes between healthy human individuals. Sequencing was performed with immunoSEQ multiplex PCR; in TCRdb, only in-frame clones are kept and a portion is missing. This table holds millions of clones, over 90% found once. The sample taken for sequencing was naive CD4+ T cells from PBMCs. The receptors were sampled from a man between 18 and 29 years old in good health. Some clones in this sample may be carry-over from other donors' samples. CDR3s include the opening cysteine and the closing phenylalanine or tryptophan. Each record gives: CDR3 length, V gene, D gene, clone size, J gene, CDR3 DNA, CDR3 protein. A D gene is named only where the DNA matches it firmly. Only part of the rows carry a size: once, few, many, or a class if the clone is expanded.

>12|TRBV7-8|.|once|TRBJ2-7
TGTGCCAGCAGCTTACAAGGTTTCGAGCAGTACTTC
CASSLQGFEQYF
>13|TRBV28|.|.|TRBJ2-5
TGTGCCAGCAGTTTAATCGGGCAAGAGACCCAGTACTTC
CASSLIGQETQYF
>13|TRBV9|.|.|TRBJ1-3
TGTGCCAGCACCGGATCTGCTGGAAACACCATATATTTT
CASTGSAGNTIYF
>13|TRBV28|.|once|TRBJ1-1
TGTGCCAGCAACTTAGACGGCTACACTGAAGCTTTCTTT
CASNLDGYTEAFF
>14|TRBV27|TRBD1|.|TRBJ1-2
TGTGCCAGCAGTTTAAGGGGGCCTAACTATGGCTACACCTTC
CASSLRGPNYGYTF
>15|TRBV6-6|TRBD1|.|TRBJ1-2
TGTGCCAGCAGTTACTCGGGGACAGGGGGCAATGGCTACACCTTC
CASSYSGTGGNGYTF
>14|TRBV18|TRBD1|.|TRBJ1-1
TGTGCCAGCTCACCGGCCACAGGGGACACTGAAGCTTTCTTT
CASSPATGDTEAFF
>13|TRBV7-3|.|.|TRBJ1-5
TGTGCCAGCAGCCCCAGAGCGGGACAGCCCCAGCATTTT
CASSPRAGQPQHF
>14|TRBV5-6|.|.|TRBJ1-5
TGTGCCAGCAGCTTGTATTCGGCGAATCAGCCCCAGCATTTT
CASSLYSANQPQHF
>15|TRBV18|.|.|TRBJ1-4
TGTGCCAGCTCACCACTTGCGCCCGGCCAGGAAAAACTGTTTTTT
CASSPLAPGQEKLFF
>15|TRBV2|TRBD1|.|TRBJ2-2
TGTGCCAGCATTAAAACAGGGGGCAACACCGGGGAGCTGTTTTTT
CASIKTGGNTGELFF
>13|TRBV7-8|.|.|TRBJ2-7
TGTGCCAGCAGCCCTCAGACAGTTCACGAGCAGTACTTC
CASSPQTVHEQYF
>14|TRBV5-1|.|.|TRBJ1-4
TGCGCCAGCAGCTTGTCGGGCATCAATGAAAAACTGTTTTTT
CASSLSGINEKLFF
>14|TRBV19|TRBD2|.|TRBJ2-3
TGTGCCACTCGGGGGGGGCCTAGCACAGATACGCAGTATTTT
CATRGGPSTDTQYF
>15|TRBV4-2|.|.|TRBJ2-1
TGTGCCAGCAGCCAAGCGCGGTCGGGGTACAATGAGCAGTTCTTC
CASSQARSGYNEQFF
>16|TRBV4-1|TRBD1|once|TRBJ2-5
TGCGCCAGCAGCCAAGGCCGGGACAGGGAAAGAGAGACCCAGTACTTC
CASSQGRDRERETQYF
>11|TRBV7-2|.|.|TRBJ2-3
TGTGCCAGCAGCTTAACAGATACGCAGTATTTT
CASSLTDTQYF
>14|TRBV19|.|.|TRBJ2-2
TGTGCCAGTAGTATCGGGGGAAACACCGGGGAGCTGTTTTTT
CASSIGGNTGELFF
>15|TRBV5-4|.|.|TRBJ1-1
TGTGCCATCTCTCCTACAACGGTGCCGAACACTGAAGCTTTCTTT
CAISPTTVPNTEAFF
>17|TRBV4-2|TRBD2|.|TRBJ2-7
TGTGCCAGCAGCCAAGAGTCCCTAGCGGGAGGTTCGTACGAGCAGTACTTC
CASSQESLAGGSYEQYF
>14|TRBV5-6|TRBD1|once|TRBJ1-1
TGTGCCAGCAGCCTCGGGACAGTGAACACTGAAGCTTTCTTT
CASSLGTVNTEAFF
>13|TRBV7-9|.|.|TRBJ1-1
TGTGCCAGCAGCTTTGCGGCAAACACTGAAGCTTTCTTT
CASSFAANTEAFF
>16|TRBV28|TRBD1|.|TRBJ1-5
TGTGCCAGCAGACGGGACAGAGGATATAGCAATCAGCCCCAGCATTTT
CASRRDRGYSNQPQHF
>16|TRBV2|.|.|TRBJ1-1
TGTGCCAGCACCGAACTCGATGGACGGTTTAACACTGAAGCTTTCTTT
CASTELDGRFNTEAFF
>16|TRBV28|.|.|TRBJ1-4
TGTGCCAGCAGCCCCGGAGGGCGGACAACTAATGAAAAACTGTTTTTT
CASSPGGRTTNEKLFF
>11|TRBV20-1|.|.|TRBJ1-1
TGCAGTGAGGGCAGGTACACTGAAGCTTTCTTT
CSEGRYTEAFF
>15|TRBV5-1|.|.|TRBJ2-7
TGCGCCAGCAGCTTGCTTTCCGAGGTCCTGGGGGAGCAGTACTTC
CASSLLSEVLGEQYF
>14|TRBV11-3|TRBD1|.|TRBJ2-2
TGTGCCAGCAGCTCCGGACAGGGGGCCGGGGAGCTGTTTTTT
CASSSGQGAGELFF
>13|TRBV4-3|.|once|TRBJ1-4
TGCGCCAGCAGCCTCAGGGGTTTTGAAAAACTGTTTTTT
CASSLRGFEKLFF
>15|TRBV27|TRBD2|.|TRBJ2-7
TGTGCCACCGCTAGCGGGCAGAAAAGCTCCTACGAGCAGTACTTC
CATASGQKSSYEQYF
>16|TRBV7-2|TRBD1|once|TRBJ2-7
TGTGCCAGCAGCTTAGATGGGACAGGGTTATCCTACGAGCAGTACTTC
CASSLDGTGLSYEQYF
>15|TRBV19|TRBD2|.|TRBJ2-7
TGTGCCAGTAGTATTCGGGGACTAGCATCCTACGAGCAGTACTTC
CASSIRGLASYEQYF
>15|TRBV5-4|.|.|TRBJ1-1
TGTGCCAGCAGCTTGTTCGCCAGGGGAAACACTGAAGCTTTCTTT
CASSLFARGNTEAFF
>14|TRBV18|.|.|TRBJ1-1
TGTGCCAGCTCACCAGGGGGGGCTGGGACTGAAGCTTTCTTT
CASSPGGAGTEAFF
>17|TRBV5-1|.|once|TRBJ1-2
TGCGCCAGCAGCTTGGTCAAGAGGGAGGGGCGCAGCTATGGCTACACCTTC
CASSLVKREGRSYGYTF
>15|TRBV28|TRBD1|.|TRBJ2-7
TGTGCCAGCAGGTTTCAGGGGGCGTCGGCCTACGAGCAGTACTTC
CASRFQGASAYEQYF
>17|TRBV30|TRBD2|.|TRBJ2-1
TGTGCCTGGAGTGGTGTGGGTGCGGGAGTCTCCTACAATGAGCAGTTCTTC
CAWSGVGAGVSYNEQFF
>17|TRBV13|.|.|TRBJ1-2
TGTGCCAGCAGCTCCAGAGTGCGGATGGGGGCCAACTATGGCTACACCTTC
CASSSRVRMGANYGYTF
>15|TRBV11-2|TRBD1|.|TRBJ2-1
TGTGCCAGCAGCCCAGGACAGGGGACCTACAATGAGCAGTTCTTC
CASSPGQGTYNEQFF
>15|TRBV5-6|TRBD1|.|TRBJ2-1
TGTGCCAGCAGCTTGAGGACAGGGGGATACAATGAGCAGTTCTTC
CASSLRTGGYNEQFF
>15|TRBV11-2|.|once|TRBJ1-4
TGTGCCAGCAGCTTAGGGGGAACCTGGGCCGAAAAACTGTTTTTT
CASSLGGTWAEKLFF
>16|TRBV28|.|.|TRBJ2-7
TGTGCCAGCAGTTTAACCCCGGGTGGGGGATCCCACGAGCAGTACTTC
CASSLTPGGGSHEQYF
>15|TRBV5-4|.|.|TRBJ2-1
TGTGCCAGCAGCACCCGGGCCGCCCTTGGAAATGAGCAGTTCTTC
CASSTRAALGNEQFF
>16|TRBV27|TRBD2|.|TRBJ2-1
TGTGCCAGCAGGGGACTAGCGGGAGGGGATGTATATGAGCAGTTCTTC
CASRGLAGGDVYEQFF
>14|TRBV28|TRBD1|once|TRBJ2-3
TGTGCCAGCAGTTTCGCAGGGGGAAGAGATACGCAGTATTTT
CASSFAGGRDTQYF
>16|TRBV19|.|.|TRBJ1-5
TGTGCCAGTAGCCGGGGCGGGGACCAAACCCATCAGCCCCAGCATTTT
CASSRGGDQTHQPQHF
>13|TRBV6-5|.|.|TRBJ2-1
TGTGCCAGCAGTTACTCGGGGGCGGATGAGCAGTTCTTC
CASSYSGADEQFF
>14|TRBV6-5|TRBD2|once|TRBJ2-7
TGTGCCAGCAGGCGACTAGCGGGAAGGGACGAGCAGTACTTC
CASRRLAGRDEQYF
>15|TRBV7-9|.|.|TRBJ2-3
TGTGCCAGCAGCTTAGTCGGGACTAGCACAGATACGCAGTATTTT
CASSLVGTSTDTQYF
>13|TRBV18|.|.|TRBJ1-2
TGTGCCAGCTCAGGGACGGCCCTTTATGGCTACACCTTC
CASSGTALYGYTF
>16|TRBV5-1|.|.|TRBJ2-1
TGCGCCAGCAGCCCCAATGGAGTGGGACCCTTAGGTGAGCAGTTCTTC
CASSPNGVGPLGEQFF
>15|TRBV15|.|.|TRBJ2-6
TGTGCCACCAGCAGGGCCCCCTCTGGGGCCAACGTCCTGACTTTC
CATSRAPSGANVLTF